This T cell receptor (beta chain) was captured in a study of metastatic and nonmetastatic thyroid tumors. No treatment of any kind had been given to any patient before thyroid surgery. Points from the study as a whole: Versus benign nodules, malignant thyroid tumors reportedly had significantly higher TCR beta diversity, in blood and tumor.

Germline V gene data show CDR1 as WSHSY and CDR2 as SAAADI. The CDR3 consists of 14 residues. Trimming shortened V by 3 bases and J by 1 base, and 10 bases separated the two germline ends. Only a few counts were recorded for this clone. As yet, its antigen is unknown. TCRdb reanalyzed the PCR reads with MiXCR. The sample records approximately 6,000 clones, approximately 35% being singletons. This TCR was sampled from a female donor with papillary thyroid cancer or a benign thyroid nodule (not recorded which). Some clones in this sample may be carry-over from other donors' samples. The gene calls are TRBV10-2 and TRBJ2-7, with D possibly being TRBD1 (6 bases). The sequenced sample was tumor tissue. CDR3 residues: CASSDSRGSYEQYF. The CDR3 DNA reads as TGCGCCAGCAGTGACTCCAGGGGATCCTACGAGCAGTACTTC.